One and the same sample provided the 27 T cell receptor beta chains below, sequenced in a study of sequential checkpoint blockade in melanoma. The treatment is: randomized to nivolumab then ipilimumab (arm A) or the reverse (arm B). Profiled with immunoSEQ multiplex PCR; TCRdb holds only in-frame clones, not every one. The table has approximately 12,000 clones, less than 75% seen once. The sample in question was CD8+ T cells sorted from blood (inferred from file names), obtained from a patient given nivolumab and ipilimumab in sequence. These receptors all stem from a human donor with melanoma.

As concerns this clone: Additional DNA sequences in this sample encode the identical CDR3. In nucleotides, the CDR3 is TGTGCCAGCAGCCAAGCGGGACAGGGGAACACTGAAGCTTTCTTT. Translating gives CASSQAGQGNTEAFF. The chain employs TRBV4-2 and TRBJ1-1, with 9 bases matching TRBD1. Unmatched junction bases numbered 1, after V lost 1 base and J lost 1 base. The CDR3 totals 15 residues. In germline, CDR1 is LGHNA, CDR2 YNFKEQ.

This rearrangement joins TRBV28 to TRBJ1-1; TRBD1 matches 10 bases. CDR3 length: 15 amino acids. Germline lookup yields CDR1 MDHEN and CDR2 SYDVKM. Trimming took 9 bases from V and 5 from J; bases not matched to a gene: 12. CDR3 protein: CASTLGQGFRTEAFF. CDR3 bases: TGTGCCAGTACCCTGGGACAGGGGTTTAGGACTGAAGCTTTCTTT.

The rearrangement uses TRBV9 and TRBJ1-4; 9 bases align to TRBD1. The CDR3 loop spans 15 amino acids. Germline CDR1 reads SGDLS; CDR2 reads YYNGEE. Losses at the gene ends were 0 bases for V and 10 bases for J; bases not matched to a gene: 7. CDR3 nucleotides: TGTGCCAGCAGCGTAGATGGGACAGGGCCGGGAAAACTGTTTTTT. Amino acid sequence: CASSVDGTGPGKLFF.

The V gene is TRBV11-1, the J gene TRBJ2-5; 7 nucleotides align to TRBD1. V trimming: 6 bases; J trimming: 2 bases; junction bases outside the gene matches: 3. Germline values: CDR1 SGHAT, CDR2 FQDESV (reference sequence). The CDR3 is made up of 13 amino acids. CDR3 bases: TGTGCCAGCAGGCCGGGACAGCAAGAGACCCAGTACTTC. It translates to CASRPGQQETQYF.

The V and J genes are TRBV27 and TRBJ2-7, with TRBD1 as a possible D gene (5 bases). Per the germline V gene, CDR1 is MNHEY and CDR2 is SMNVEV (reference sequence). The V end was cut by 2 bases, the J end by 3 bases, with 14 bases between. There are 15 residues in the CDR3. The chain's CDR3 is CASSLIRERVYEQYF. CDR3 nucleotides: TGTGCCAGCAGTTTAATCAGGGAAAGGGTCTACGAGCAGTACTTC.

The CDR3 DNA is TGTGCCAGCAGTGAAGGCAGGGGTAGCACTGAAGCTTTCTTT. Translating it yields CASSEGRGSTEAFF. The V gene is TRBV2, the J gene TRBJ1-1, with D possibly matching TRBD1 (6 bases). CDR1 and CDR2 from the germline V gene are SNHLY and FYNNEI. Deletions cut 1 base from V and 4 bases from J, with 10 bases between. CDR3 length: 14 amino acids. Based on the CDR3 plus reference TRBV2 and TRBJ1-1, the full variable domain is EPEVTQTPSHQVTQMGQEVILRCVPISNHLYFYWYRQILGQKVEFLVSFYNNEISEKSEIFDDQFSVERPDGSNFTLKIRSTKLEDSAMYFCASSEGRGSTEAFFGQGTRLTVV.

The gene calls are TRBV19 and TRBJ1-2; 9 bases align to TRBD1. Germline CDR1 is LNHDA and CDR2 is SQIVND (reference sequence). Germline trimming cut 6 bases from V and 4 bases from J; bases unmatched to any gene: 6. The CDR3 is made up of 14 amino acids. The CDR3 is CASSQGQGSYGYTF. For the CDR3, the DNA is TGTGCCAGTAGCCAAGGACAGGGGAGCTATGGCTACACCTTC.

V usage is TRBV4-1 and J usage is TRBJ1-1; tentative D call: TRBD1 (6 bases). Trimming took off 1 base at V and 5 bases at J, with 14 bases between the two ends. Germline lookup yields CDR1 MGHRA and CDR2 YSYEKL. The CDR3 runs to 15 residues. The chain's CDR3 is CASSQVRGGNTEAFF. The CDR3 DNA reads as TGCGCCAGCAGCCAAGTAAGAGGGGGAAATACTGAAGCTTTCTTT.

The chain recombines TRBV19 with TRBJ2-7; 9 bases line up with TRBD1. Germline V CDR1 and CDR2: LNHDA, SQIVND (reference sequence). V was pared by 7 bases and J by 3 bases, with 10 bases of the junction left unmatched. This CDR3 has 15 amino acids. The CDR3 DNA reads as TGTGCCAGTACCCCGGGACAGGGATGGGGCTACGAGCAGTACTTC. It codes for CASTPGQGWGYEQYF.

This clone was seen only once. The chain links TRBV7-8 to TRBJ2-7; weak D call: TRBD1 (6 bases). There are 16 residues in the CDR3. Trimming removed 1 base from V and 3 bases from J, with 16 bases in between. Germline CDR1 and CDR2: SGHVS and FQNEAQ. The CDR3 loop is CASSLVNREYRYEQYF. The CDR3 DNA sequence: TGTGCCAGCAGCTTAGTGAACAGGGAATACCGCTACGAGCAGTACTTC.

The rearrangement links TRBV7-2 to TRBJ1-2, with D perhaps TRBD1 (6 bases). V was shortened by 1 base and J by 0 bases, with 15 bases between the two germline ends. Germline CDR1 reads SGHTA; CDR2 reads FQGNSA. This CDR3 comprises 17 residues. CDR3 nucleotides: TGTGCCAGCAGCTTAGATGTAGAACAGGGAGCTAACTATGGCTACACCTTC. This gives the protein CASSLDVEQGANYGYTF.

CDR3 residues: CASSLRSGSPHNEQFF. CDR3 nucleotide sequence: TGTGCCAGCTCACTAAGAAGCGGGAGTCCCCACAATGAGCAGTTCTTC. The chain uses TRBV18 and TRBJ2-1; 8 nucleotides align to TRBD2. Germline assignment: CDR1 KGHSH and CDR2 LQKENI. CDR3 length: 16 amino acids. V lost 4 bases and J lost 5; bases outside the gene matches: 10.

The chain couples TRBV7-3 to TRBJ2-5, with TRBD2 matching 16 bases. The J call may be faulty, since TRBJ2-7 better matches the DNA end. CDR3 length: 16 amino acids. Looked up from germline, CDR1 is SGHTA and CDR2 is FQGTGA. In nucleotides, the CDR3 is TGTGCCAGACCCGGGACTAGCGGGAGGGCCGCCTACGAGCAGTACTTC. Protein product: CARPGTSGRAAYEQYF.

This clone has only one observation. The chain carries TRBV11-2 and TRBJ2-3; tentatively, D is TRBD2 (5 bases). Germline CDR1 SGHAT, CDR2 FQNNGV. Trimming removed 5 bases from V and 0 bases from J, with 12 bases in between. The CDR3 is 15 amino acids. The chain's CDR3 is CASSRGASSTDTQYF. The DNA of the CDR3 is TGTGCCAGCAGCCGGGGTGCCAGTAGCACAGATACGCAGTATTTT.

DNA for the CDR3: TGTGCCAGCAGCGTAGAGGGTGACGGGGGGGCCGCAGATACGCAGTATTTT. This encodes CASSVEGDGGAADTQYF. The V and J genes are TRBV9 and TRBJ2-3; TRBD2 matches at 8 bases. V was pared by 0 bases and J by 4 bases, with 10 bases of the junction left unmatched. Germline V gene data show CDR1 as SGDLS and CDR2 as YYNGEE. CDR3 length equals 17 residues.

The CDR3 reads CASSQIEGAGTGELFF. CDR3 DNA sequence: TGCGCCAGCAGCCAAATAGAGGGGGCTGGGACCGGGGAGCTGTTTTTT. The gene calls are TRBV4-1 and TRBJ2-2; the match to TRBD1 covers 7 bases. From germline, CDR1 is MGHRA and CDR2 YSYEKL. CDR3 length: 16 residues. The ends lost 2 bases at V and 5 bases at J; junction bases unmatched: 8.

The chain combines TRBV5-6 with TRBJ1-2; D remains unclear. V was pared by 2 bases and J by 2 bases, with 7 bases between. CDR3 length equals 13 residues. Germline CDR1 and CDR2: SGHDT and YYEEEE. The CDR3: CASSFLSNYGYTF. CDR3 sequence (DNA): TGTGCCAGCAGCTTCTTGAGCAACTATGGCTACACCTTC.

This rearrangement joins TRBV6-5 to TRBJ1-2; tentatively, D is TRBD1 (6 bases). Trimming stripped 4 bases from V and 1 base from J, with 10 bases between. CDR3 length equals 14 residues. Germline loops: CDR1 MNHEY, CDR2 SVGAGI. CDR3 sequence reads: CASSFRGLNYGYTF. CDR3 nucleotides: TGTGCCAGCAGTTTCAGGGGTCTTAACTATGGCTACACCTTC.

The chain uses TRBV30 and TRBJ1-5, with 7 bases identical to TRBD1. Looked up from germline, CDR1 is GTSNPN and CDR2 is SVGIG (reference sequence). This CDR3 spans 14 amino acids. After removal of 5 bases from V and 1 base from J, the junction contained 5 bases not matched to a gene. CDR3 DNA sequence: TGTGCCTGGCATACAGGGGACAGCAATCAGCCCCAGCATTTT. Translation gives CAWHTGDSNQPQHF.

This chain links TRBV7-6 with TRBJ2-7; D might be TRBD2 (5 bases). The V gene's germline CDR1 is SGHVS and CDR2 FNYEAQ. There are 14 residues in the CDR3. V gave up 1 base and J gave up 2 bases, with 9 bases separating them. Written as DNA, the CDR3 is TGTGCCAGCAGCTTAGGGACTTCCACCTACGAGCAGTACTTC. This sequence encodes CASSLGTSTYEQYF. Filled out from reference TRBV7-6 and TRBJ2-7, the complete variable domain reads GAGVSQSPRYKVTKRGQDVALRCDPISGHVSLYWYRQALGQGPEFLTYFNYEAQQDKSGLPNDRFSAERPEGSISTLTIQRTEQRDSAMYRCASSLGTSTYEQYFGPGTRLTVT.

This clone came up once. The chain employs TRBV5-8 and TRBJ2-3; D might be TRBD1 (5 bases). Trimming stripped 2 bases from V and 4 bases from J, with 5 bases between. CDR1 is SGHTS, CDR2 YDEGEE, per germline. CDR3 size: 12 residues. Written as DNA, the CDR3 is TGTGCCAGCAGCTTAGGGGCAGATACGCAGTATTTT. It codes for CASSLGADTQYF.

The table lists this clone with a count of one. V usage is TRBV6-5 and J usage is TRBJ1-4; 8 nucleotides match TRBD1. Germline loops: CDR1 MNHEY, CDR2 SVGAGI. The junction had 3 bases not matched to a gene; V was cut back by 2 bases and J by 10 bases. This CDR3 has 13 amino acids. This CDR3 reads CASSYGQGGKLFF. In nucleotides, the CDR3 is TGTGCCAGCAGTTACGGACAGGGCGGAAAACTGTTTTTT.

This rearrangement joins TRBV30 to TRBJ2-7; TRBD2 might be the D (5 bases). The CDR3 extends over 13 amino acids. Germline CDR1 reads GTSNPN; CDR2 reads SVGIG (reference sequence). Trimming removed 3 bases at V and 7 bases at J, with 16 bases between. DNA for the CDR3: TGTGCCTGGAGCATGTCGAACGGCGGGGAGCAGTACTTC. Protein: CAWSMSNGGEQYF.

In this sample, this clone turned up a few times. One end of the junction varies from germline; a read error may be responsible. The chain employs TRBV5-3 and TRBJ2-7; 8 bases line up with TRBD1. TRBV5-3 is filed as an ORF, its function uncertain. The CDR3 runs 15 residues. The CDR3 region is CASSQGTGWDYEQYF. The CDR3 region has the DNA TGCGCCAGCAGCCAAGGGACAGGATGGGACTACGAGCAGTACTTC.

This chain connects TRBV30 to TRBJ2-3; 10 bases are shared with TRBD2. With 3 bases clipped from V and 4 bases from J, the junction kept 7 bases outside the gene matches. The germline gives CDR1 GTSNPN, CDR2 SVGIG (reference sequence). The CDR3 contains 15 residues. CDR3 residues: CAWSPPGLASDTQYF. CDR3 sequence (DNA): TGTGCCTGGAGCCCCCCGGGACTAGCGTCAGATACGCAGTATTTT. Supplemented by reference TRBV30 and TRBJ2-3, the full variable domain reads SQTIHQWPATLVQPVGSPLSLECTVEGTSNPNLYWYRQAAGRGLQLLFYSVGIGQISSEVPQNLSASRPQDRQFILSSKKLLLSDSGFYLCAWSPPGLASDTQYFGPGTRLTVL.

DNA of the CDR3: TGTGCCACCCTAGCGGGAGGAGAAGAGACCCAGTACTTC. Translated: CATLAGGEETQYF. This rearrangement joins TRBV28 to TRBJ2-5, with 11 bases fitting TRBD2. The CDR3 length is 13 residues. The germline CDR1 and CDR2 sequences are MDHEN and SYDVKM. V trimming: 10 bases; J trimming: 3 bases; junction bases outside the gene matches: 4.

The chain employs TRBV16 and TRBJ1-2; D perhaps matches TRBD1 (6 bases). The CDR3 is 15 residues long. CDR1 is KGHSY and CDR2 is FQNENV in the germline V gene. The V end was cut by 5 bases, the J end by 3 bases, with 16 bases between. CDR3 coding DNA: TGTGCCAGCAGCTACCCAGGGGTAAAAGACTATGGCTACACCTTC. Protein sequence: CASSYPGVKDYGYTF.